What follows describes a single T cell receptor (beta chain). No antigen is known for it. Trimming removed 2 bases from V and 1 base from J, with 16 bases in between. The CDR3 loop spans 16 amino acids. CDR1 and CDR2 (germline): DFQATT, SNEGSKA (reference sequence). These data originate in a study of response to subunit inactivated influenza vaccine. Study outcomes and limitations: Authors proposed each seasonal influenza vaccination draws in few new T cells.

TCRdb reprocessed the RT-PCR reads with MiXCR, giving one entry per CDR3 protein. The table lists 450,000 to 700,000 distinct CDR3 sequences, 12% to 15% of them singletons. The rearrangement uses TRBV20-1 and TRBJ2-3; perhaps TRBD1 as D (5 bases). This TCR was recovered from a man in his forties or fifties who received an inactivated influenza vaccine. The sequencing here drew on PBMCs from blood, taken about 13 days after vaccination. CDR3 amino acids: CSARSWGWLGTDTQYF. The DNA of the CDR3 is TGCAGTGCTAGATCTTGGGGCTGGCTGGGCACAGATACGCAGTATTTT.